What follows describes a single TCR beta chain. No antigen is known for it. This specimen belongs to a study of cytomegalovirus exposure and HLA in healthy donors. Study-wide findings and caveats: The authors later found TCR association rates varying by HLA locus, with DRB1 most and HLA-C fewest.

The trim removed 6 bases at V and 7 bases at J, leaving 6 bases unmatched. Germline CDR1 MNHNS, CDR2 SASEGT. The CDR3 loop spans 14 amino acids. The PCR made use of 60 Vbeta and 13 Jbeta primers. This table comes from immunoSEQ multiplex PCR, and its TCRdb copy is limited to in-frame clones, with some not included. The sample consists of 90,000 to 120,000 clones, 55% to 85% of them appearing once. This sequence joins TRBV6-1 and TRBJ1-4; TRBD1 matches 9 bases. The origin of this receptor is a man aged 30-40 years in good health and CMV-seronegative. The specimen was PBMCs. The CDR3 DNA reads as TGTGCCAGCAGGGGGACAGGGAGGATTGAAAAACTGTTTTTT. Its translation: CASRGTGRIEKLFF.